The 31 T cell receptor beta chains reported below all come from one sample, sequenced in a study of PD-1 blockade in classical Hodgkin lymphoma. Relapse was seen in all patients after autologous stem cell transplantation, and brentuximab vedotin exposure was variable. Profiled with immunoSEQ multiplex PCR; TCRdb holds only in-frame clones, not every one. The sample lists about 36,000 clones, roughly two thirds occurring once. Sequences were derived from peripheral blood mononuclear cells (PBMCs), sampled before the second cycle of nivolumab. Receptors originate from a human donor with classical Hodgkin lymphoma.

V gene TRBV18 combines with J gene TRBJ2-4; D is ambiguous. Trimming took off 3 bases at V and 5 bases at J, with 5 bases between the two ends. The CDR3 is 12 residues long. From germline, CDR1 is KGHSH and CDR2 LQKENI. CDR3 in DNA: TGTGCCAGCTCACCGTACGAAAACATTCAGTACTTC. It is translated as CASSPYENIQYF.

The J gene is TRBJ1-3, the V gene TRBV7-2; 10 positions match TRBD1. V lost 1 base to trimming and J lost 2 bases; unmatched junction nucleotides: 5. The CDR3 has 17 amino acids. The V gene's germline CDR1 is SGHTA and CDR2 FQGNSA. CDR3 bases: TGTGCCAGCAGCTTAGTCCCGGGACAGGGGACTGGAAACACCATATATTTT. As protein: CASSLVPGQGTGNTIYF.

This chain joins TRBV6-5 and TRBJ1-6, with TRBD1 as a possible D gene (6 bases). Trimming took off 3 bases at V and 7 bases at J, with 10 bases between the two ends. Germline V gives CDR1 MNHEY, CDR2 SVGAGI. The CDR3 is 14 residues long. CDR3 region: CASSYSGQNSPLHF. For the CDR3, the DNA is TGTGCCAGCAGTTATTCCGGACAGAATTCACCCCTCCACTTT.

In its sample, this clone was seen once. The gene calls are TRBV5-1 and TRBJ1-2; D remains unclear. CDR1 is SGHRS, CDR2 YFSETQ, per germline. The CDR3 runs 16 residues. Trimming pared 2 bases from V and 4 bases from J, leaving 18 bases between. CDR3: CASSLTTNSPFYGYTF. CDR3 bases: TGCGCCAGCAGCTTAACGACCAACTCCCCATTCTATGGCTACACCTTC.

Written as DNA, the CDR3 is TGTGCCACCCAGAAACCGGGACAGGGCAACTATGGCTACACCTTC. It is translated as CATQKPGQGNYGYTF. This chain links TRBV28 with TRBJ1-2; TRBD1 aligns across 9 bases. Looked up from germline, CDR1 is MDHEN and CDR2 is SYDVKM. V was clipped by 10 bases and J by 2 bases; unmatched bases: 11. The CDR3 extends over 15 amino acids.

The chain combines TRBV6-6 with TRBJ2-1; D is perhaps TRBD1 (5 bases). Germline V gene data show CDR1 as MNHNY and CDR2 as SVGAGI (reference sequence). The CDR3 has 15 amino acids. Trimming left V 2 bases short and J 2 bases short, with 10 bases between. DNA for the CDR3: TGTGCCAGCAGTTACGTGCAGGGAACCTACAATGAGCAGTTCTTC. Translated, it gives CASSYVQGTYNEQFF.

The rearrangement links TRBV7-8 to TRBJ1-2, with D perhaps matching TRBD1 (5 bases). Germline-derived CDR1 and CDR2 are SGHVS and FQNEAQ. This CDR3 region has 15 residues. V was trimmed by 2 bases and J by 3 bases, leaving 13 bases between them. DNA of the CDR3: TGTGCCAGCAGCTTACAAGGGGCGACCTACTATGGCTACACCTTC. This encodes CASSLQGATYYGYTF.

This chain links TRBV4-3 with TRBJ2-1, with TRBD2 identical over 8 bases. V lost 1 base to trimming and J lost 5 bases; unmatched junction nucleotides: 4. The CDR3 has 15 amino acids. Germline lookup yields CDR1 LGHNA and CDR2 YSLEER. DNA of the CDR3: TGCGCCAGCAGCCAAGGAGCGGGAGTCAACAATGAGCAGTTCTTC. Encoded protein: CASSQGAGVNNEQFF.

The chain carries TRBV2 and TRBJ1-6; D may be TRBD1 (5 bases). This CDR3 spans 15 amino acids. In germline, CDR1 is SNHLY, CDR2 FYNNEI. Trimming left V 2 bases short and J 7 bases short, with 12 bases between. CDR3 residues: CASSEFGTINSPLHF. The CDR3 nucleotides read TGTGCCAGCAGTGAATTCGGGACTATCAATTCACCCCTCCACTTT.

This clone was found a few times. V is TRBV5-1 and J is TRBJ2-3, with 12 bases matching TRBD2. V lost 1 base and J lost 5; bases outside the gene matches: 2. This CDR3 region has 15 residues. The V gene's germline CDR1 is SGHRS and CDR2 YFSETQ. The CDR3 DNA reads as TGCGCCAGCAGCTTGCTAGCGGGGGGGAGAGATACGCAGTATTTT. Encoded protein: CASSLLAGGRDTQYF.

The chain recombines TRBV7-3 with TRBJ2-2; either TRBD1 or TRBD2 may fit D (5 bases each). V dropped 5 bases and J dropped 2 bases, with 15 bases sitting between them. The V gene's germline CDR1 is SGHTA and CDR2 FQGTGA. The CDR3 runs 16 residues. Here the CDR3 reads CASSMNRDPNTGELFF. In DNA, the CDR3 is TGTGCCAGCAGCATGAACCGGGACCCCAACACCGGGGAGCTGTTTTTT.

J is TRBJ1-4 and V is TRBV5-6; 8 positions agree with TRBD1. Germline values: CDR1 SGHDT, CDR2 YYEEEE. The CDR3 has 12 amino acids. V lost 4 bases and J lost 11; bases outside the gene matches: 4. The CDR3 bases are TGTGCCAGCAGCGACTGGACAGGGAAACTGTTTTTT. Protein: CASSDWTGKLFF.

The gene calls are TRBV4-2 and TRBJ1-5; tentatively, D is TRBD1 (6 bases). Trimming stripped 1 base from V and 2 bases from J, with 12 bases between. Looked up from germline, CDR1 is LGHNA and CDR2 is YNFKEQ. The CDR3 has 16 residues. CDR3 nucleotide sequence: TGTGCCAGCAGCCAAGGGAGGGGGGGAGGCAATCAGCCCCAGCATTTT. Encoded protein: CASSQGRGGGNQPQHF.

The chain links TRBV6-1 to TRBJ1-1; 10 positions match TRBD1. The length of the CDR3 is 14 residues. From germline, CDR1 is MNHNS and CDR2 SASEGT. Trimming took 3 bases from V and 4 from J; bases not matched to a gene: 2. The CDR3 DNA sequence: TGTGCCAGCAGTGAGGGACAGGGGTTCACTGAAGCTTTCTTT. Its translation is CASSEGQGFTEAFF.

V is TRBV28 and J is TRBJ2-1; 10 nucleotides line up with TRBD2. The CDR3 runs 15 residues. The germline V gene has CDR1 MDHEN and CDR2 SYDVKM. J gave up 5 bases and V 4 bases, and 5 bases lay outside the gene matches. The CDR3 here is CASSSGSGRNNEQFF. The CDR3 DNA reads TGTGCCAGCAGTTCGGGTAGCGGGAGGAACAATGAGCAGTTCTTC.

The chain uses TRBV6-5 and TRBJ1-1, with D perhaps TRBD1 (6 bases). The CDR3 loop spans 13 amino acids. Trimming removed 9 bases from V and 1 base from J, with 12 bases in between. The V gene's germline CDR1 is MNHEY and CDR2 SVGAGI. CDR3 region: CASKNRANTEAFF. The CDR3 DNA reads as TGTGCCAGTAAAAACAGGGCGAACACTGAAGCTTTCTTT.

The V gene is TRBV7-9, the J gene TRBJ1-5; TRBD1 might be the D (5 bases). This CDR3 contains 15 residues. V shed 1 base and J shed 3 bases, with 10 bases lying between them. Per the germline V gene, CDR1 is SEHNR and CDR2 is FQNEAQ (reference sequence). CDR3 loop: CASSLGAGDNQPQHF. Written as DNA, the CDR3 is TGTGCCAGCAGCTTAGGGGCGGGGGACAATCAGCCCCAGCATTTT.

This clone was observed a few times. The V and J genes are TRBV9 and TRBJ1-6; D might be TRBD1 (5 bases). Germline V gives CDR1 SGDLS, CDR2 YYNGEE. Deletions cut 4 bases from V and 8 bases from J, with 16 bases between. The CDR3 covers 15 residues. The CDR3 region is CASSPRGDPYSPLHF. The DNA for the CDR3 is TGTGCCAGCAGCCCTCGAGGGGACCCCTATTCACCCCTCCACTTT.

The V call is TRBV5-4, the J call TRBJ2-3, with 8 nucleotides matching TRBD1. Germline V gene data show CDR1 as SGHNT and CDR2 as YYREEE (reference sequence). V gave up 0 bases and J gave up 8 bases; unmatched junction bases: 11. This CDR3 has 16 amino acids. The CDR3 region has the DNA TGTGCCAGCAGCTTGGGCGGGACAGGTATTTGGTCTACGCAGTATTTT. Translated: CASSLGGTGIWSTQYF.

J is TRBJ2-3 and V is TRBV2; tentative D call: TRBD2 (6 bases). This CDR3 is built from 14 residues. Germline values: CDR1 SNHLY, CDR2 FYNNEI. V gave up 4 bases and J gave up 5 bases, with 13 bases separating them. In DNA form, the CDR3 reads TGTGCCAGCAGTGGGGGGGTTCAGGAAGATACGCAGTATTTT. Translating it yields CASSGGVQEDTQYF.

The J gene is TRBJ2-3, the V gene TRBV6-6; 11 positions agree with TRBD2. This CDR3 comprises 14 residues. With V trimmed by 6 bases and J by 6 bases, 5 bases remained unmatched. CDR1 is MNHNY and CDR2 is SVGAGI in the germline V gene (reference sequence). Here the CDR3 reads CASSRASGRDTQYF. CDR3 DNA: TGTGCCAGCAGCCGCGCTAGCGGGAGGGATACGCAGTATTTT.

A single count supports this clone. This rearrangement joins TRBV19 to TRBJ1-6; 7 bases agree with TRBD1. Germline values: CDR1 LNHDA, CDR2 SQIVND (reference sequence). CDR3 length: 16 amino acids. Unmatched junction bases numbered 6, after V lost 7 bases and J lost 0 bases. The CDR3 DNA follows: TGTGCCAGTACCACAAGGGACAGCTCCTATAATTCACCCCTCCACTTT. Protein product: CASTTRDSSYNSPLHF. Drawing the rest from reference TRBV19 and TRBJ1-6, the complete variable domain is DGGITQSPKYLFRKEGQNVTLSCEQNLNHDAMYWYRQDPGQGLRLIYYSQIVNDFQKGDIAEGYSVSREKKESFPLTVTSAQKNPTAFYLCASTTRDSSYNSPLHFGNGTRLTVT.

This rearrangement joins TRBV5-5 to TRBJ1-1; unclear D gene. Germline values: CDR1 SGHKS, CDR2 YYEKEE (reference sequence). V lost 0 bases and J lost 2, with 5 bases in between. The CDR3 is made up of 13 amino acids. As DNA, the CDR3 is TGTGCCAGCAGCTTGGCGATAAACACTGAAGCTTTCTTT. This translates into CASSLAINTEAFF.

The V and J genes are TRBV4-3 and TRBJ2-7, with D tentatively TRBD1 or TRBD2 (5 bases each). V lost 0 bases and J lost 4, with 7 bases in between. The germline CDR1 and CDR2 sequences are LGHNA and YSLEER. The CDR3 covers 13 residues. The CDR3 is CASSQERGYEQYF. The CDR3 nucleotides read TGCGCCAGCAGCCAAGAGAGGGGATACGAGCAGTACTTC.

The V call is TRBV10-3, the J call TRBJ2-1; 10 bases match TRBD2. Germline V gene lookup returns CDR1 ENHRY and CDR2 SYGVKD. V trimming: 11 bases; J trimming: 4 bases; junction bases outside the gene matches: 5. This CDR3 region has 13 residues. The CDR3 bases are TGTGCCCTTAGCGGGGGGCCTTACAATGAGCAGTTCTTC. Its protein is CALSGGPYNEQFF.

The chain carries TRBV2 and TRBJ2-7; 7 bases line up with TRBD2. The CDR3 spans 11 residues. Per germline, CDR1 SNHLY and CDR2 FYNNEI. The trim removed 5 bases at V and 11 bases at J, leaving 6 bases unmatched. The CDR3 DNA follows: TGTGCCAGCAGTTCCCTAGCGGAGGAGTACTTC. Amino acids: CASSSLAEEYF.

V and J are TRBV28 and TRBJ1-2; tentative D call: TRBD1 (5 bases). This CDR3 comprises 14 residues. CDR1 is MDHEN, CDR2 SYDVKM, per germline. Trimming took 2 bases from V and 4 from J, leaving 11 bases between them. This CDR3 reads CASSLTGGPYGYTF. The DNA of the CDR3 is TGTGCCAGCAGTTTAACAGGAGGCCCCTATGGCTACACCTTC.

This sequence joins TRBV15 and TRBJ2-3, with 14 nucleotides matching TRBD2. The CDR3 is made up of 15 amino acids. V lost 3 bases to trimming and J lost 4 bases; unmatched junction nucleotides: 0. CDR1 LNHNV and CDR2 YYDKDF come from the germline V gene (reference sequence). Here the CDR3 reads CATSRTSGGADTQYF. As DNA, the CDR3 is TGTGCCACCAGCAGGACTAGCGGGGGGGCAGATACGCAGTATTTT.

In its sample, this clone was seen once. V and J are TRBV10-3 and TRBJ1-1, with D possibly TRBD1 on 6 matching bases. This CDR3 spans 14 amino acids. The germline CDR1 and CDR2 sequences are ENHRY and SYGVKD. Between the trimmed V and J ends, which lost 3 bases and 6 bases, there was a span of 14 bases. CDR3 coding DNA: TGTGCCATCAGTGACCCGAGAGGGGGGGCTGAAGCTTTCTTT. Translating gives CAISDPRGGAEAFF.

The chain joins TRBV11-2 to TRBJ1-1; no firm D call. V lost 1 base, J lost 4 bases, and 10 bases lay in between. The CDR3 extends over 14 amino acids. Looked up from germline, CDR1 is SGHAT and CDR2 is FQNNGV. The CDR3 sequence: CASSLATRGTEAFF. CDR3 sequence (DNA): TGTGCCAGCAGCTTAGCCACCCGGGGCACTGAAGCTTTCTTT.

This chain links TRBV5-1 with TRBJ2-1, with unresolved D. This CDR3 has 15 residues. The V gene lost 0 bases and the J gene lost 0 bases, with 7 bases spanning the gap. CDR1 and CDR2 from the germline V gene are SGHRS and YFSETQ. DNA for the CDR3: TGCGCCAGCAGCTTGGTCTCGCACTCCTACAATGAGCAGTTCTTC. This encodes CASSLVSHSYNEQFF.